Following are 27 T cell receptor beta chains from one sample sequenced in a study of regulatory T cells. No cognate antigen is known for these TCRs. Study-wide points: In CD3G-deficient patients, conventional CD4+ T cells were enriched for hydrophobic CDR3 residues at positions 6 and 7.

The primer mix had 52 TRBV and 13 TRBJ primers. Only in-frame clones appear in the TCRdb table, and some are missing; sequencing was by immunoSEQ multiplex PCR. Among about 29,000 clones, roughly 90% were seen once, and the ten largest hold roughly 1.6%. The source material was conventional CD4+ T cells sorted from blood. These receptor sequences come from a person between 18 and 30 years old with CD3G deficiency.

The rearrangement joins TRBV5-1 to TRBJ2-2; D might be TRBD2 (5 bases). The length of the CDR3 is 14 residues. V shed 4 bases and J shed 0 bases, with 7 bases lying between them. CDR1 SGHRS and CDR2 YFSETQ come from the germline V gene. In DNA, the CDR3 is TGCGCCAGCAGCGGACTGACGAACACCGGGGAGCTGTTTTTT. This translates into CASSGLTNTGELFF.

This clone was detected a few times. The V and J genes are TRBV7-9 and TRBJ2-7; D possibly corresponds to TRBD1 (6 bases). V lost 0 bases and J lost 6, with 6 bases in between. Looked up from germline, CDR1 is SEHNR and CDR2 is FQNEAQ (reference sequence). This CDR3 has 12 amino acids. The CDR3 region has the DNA TGTGCCAGCAGCTTAGCGGGGGCCGAGCAGTACTTC. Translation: CASSLAGAEQYF. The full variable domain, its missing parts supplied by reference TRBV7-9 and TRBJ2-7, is DTGVSQNPRHKITKRGQNVTFRCDPISEHNRLYWYRQTLGQGPEFLTYFQNEAQLEKSRLLSDRFSAERPKGSFSTLEIQRTEQGDSAMYLCASSLAGAEQYFGPGTRLTVT.

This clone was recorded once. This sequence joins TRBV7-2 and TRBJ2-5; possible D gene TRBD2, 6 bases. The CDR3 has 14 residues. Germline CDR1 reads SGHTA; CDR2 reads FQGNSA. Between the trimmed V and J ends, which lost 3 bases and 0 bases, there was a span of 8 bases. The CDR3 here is CASSLGLYQETQYF. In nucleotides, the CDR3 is TGTGCCAGCAGCTTGGGACTGTACCAAGAGACCCAGTACTTC. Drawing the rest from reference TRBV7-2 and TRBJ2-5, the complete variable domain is GAGVSQSPSNKVTEKGKDVELRCDPISGHTALYWYRQSLGQGLEFLIYFQGNSAPDKSGLPSDRFSAERTGGSVSTLTIQRTQQEDSAVYLCASSLGLYQETQYFGPGTRLLVL.

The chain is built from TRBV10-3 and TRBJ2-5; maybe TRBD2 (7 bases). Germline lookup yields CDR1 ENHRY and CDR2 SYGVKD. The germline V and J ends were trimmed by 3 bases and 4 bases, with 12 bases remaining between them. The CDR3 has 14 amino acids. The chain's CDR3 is CAISEGGAGETQYF. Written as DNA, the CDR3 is TGTGCCATCAGTGAAGGGGGGGCGGGAGAGACCCAGTACTTC.

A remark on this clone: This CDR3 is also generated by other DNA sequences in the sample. CDR3 region: CASSPLMRDYGYTF. For the CDR3, the DNA is TGTGCCAGCAGTCCGCTGATGAGGGACTATGGCTACACCTTC. The V and J genes are TRBV28 and TRBJ1-2; D not resolved. This CDR3 spans 14 amino acids. Germline CDR1 MDHEN, CDR2 SYDVKM. Trimming stripped 5 bases from V and 3 bases from J, with 13 bases between.

CDR3 nucleotide sequence: TGTGCCAGCAGCCCCGCTTCGTACCAAGAGACCCAGTACTTC. Its protein is CASSPASYQETQYF. The chain links TRBV28 to TRBJ2-5; D not certain. The CDR3 consists of 14 residues. The germline V gene encodes CDR1 MDHEN and CDR2 SYDVKM. With 6 bases removed from V and 0 bases from J, the gap between germline ends came to 11 bases. The full variable domain, completed using reference TRBV28 and TRBJ2-5, is DVKVTQSSRYLVKRTGEKVFLECVQDMDHENMFWYRQDPGLGLRLIYFSYDVKMKEKGDIPEGYSVSREKKERFSLILESASTNQTSMYLCASSPASYQETQYFGPGTRLLVL.

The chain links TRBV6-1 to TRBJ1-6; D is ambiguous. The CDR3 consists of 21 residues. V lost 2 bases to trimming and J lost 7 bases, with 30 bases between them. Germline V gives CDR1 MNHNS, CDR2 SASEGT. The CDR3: CASSEMGRSAPGWSRNSPLHF. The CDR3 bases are TGTGCCAGCAGTGAAATGGGCAGGTCGGCTCCGGGGTGGAGCCGAAATTCACCCCTCCACTTT.

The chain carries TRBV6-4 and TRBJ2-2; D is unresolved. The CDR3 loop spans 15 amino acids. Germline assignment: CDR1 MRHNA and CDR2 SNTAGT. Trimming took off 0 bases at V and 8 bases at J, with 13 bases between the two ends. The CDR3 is CASSDSVQITGELFF. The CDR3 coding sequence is TGTGCCAGCAGTGACTCGGTCCAGATAACAGGGGAGCTGTTTTTT.

CDR3 nucleotide sequence: TGTGCCAGCAAGTTAACCCCCGGGCGAGGGCGCGAGCAGTACGTC. It yields the protein CASKLTPGRGREQYV. This chain uses TRBV27 with TRBJ2-7; possibly TRBD2 for D (5 bases). V shed 7 bases and J shed 6 bases, with 22 bases lying between them. This CDR3 is built from 15 residues. Germline V CDR1 and CDR2: MNHEY, SMNVEV (reference sequence).

CDR3 residues: CASKSVGNTEAFF. The DNA of the CDR3 is TGTGCCAGCAAATCGGTGGGGAACACTGAAGCTTTCTTT. The rearrangement joins TRBV6-1 to TRBJ1-1; D uncertain. The CDR3 has 13 amino acids. The germline CDR1 and CDR2 sequences are MNHNS and SASEGT. The V gene lost 7 bases and the J gene lost 1 base, with 10 bases spanning the gap.

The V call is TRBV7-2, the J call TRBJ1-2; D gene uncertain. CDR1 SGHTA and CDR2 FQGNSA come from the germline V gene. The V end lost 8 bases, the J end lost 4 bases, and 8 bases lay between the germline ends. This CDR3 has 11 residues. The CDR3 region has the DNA TGTGCCAGCTCCGTTGGCTATGGCTACACCTTC. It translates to CASSVGYGYTF.

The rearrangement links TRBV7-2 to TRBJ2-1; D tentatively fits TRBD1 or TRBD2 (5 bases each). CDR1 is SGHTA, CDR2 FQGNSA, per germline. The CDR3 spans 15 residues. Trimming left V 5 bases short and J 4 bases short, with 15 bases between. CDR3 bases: TGTGCCAGCAGCCCCGGGACCCGAAGGTACAATGAGCAGTTCTTC. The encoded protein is CASSPGTRRYNEQFF.

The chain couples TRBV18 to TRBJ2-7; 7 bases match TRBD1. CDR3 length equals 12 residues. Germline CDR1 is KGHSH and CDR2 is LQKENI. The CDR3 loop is CATGTDSYEQYF. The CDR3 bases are TGTGCTACCGGGACAGACTCCTACGAGCAGTACTTC.

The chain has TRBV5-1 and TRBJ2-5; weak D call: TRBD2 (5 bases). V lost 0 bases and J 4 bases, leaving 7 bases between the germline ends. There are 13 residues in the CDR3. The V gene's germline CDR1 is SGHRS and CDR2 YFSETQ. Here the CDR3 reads CASSLGEGETQYF. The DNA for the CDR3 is TGCGCCAGCAGCTTGGGAGAGGGAGAGACCCAGTACTTC.

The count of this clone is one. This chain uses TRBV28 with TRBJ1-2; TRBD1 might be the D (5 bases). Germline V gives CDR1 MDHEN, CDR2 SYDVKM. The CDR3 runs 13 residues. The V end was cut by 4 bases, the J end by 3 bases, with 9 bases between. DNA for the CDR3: TGTGCCAGCAGTTCCGGGACGGACTATGGCTACACCTTC. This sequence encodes CASSSGTDYGYTF.

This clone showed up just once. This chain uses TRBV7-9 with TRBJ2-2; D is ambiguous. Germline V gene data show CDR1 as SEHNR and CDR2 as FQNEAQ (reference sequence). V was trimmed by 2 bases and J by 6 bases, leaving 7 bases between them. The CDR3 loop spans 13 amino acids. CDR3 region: CASSLTESGELFF. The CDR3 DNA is TGTGCCAGCAGCTTAACAGAGTCCGGGGAGCTGTTTTTT.

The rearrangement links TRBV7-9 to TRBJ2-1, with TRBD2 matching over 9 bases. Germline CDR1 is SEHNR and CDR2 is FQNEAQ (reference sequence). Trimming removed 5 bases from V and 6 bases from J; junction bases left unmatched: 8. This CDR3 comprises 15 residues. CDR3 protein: CASSKAGGVGNEQFF. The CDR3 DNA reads TGTGCCAGCAGCAAAGCGGGAGGTGTCGGCAATGAGCAGTTCTTC.

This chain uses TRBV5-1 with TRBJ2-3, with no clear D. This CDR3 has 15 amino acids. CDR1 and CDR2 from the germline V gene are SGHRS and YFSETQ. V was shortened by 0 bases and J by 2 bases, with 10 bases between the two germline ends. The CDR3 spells CASSLGRPATDTQYF. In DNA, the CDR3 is TGCGCCAGCAGCTTGGGACGCCCAGCCACAGATACGCAGTATTTT. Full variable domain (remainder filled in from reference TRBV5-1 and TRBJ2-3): KAGVTQTPRYLIKTRGQQVTLSCSPISGHRSVSWYQQTPGQGLQFLFEYFSETQRNKGNFPGRFSGRQFSNSRSEMNVSTLELGDSALYLCASSLGRPATDTQYFGPGTRLTVL.

Here the CDR3 DNA reads TGTGCCAGTAGTATAGTTGCGAGGTCGGGGCCTAATGAGCAGTTCTTC. Translation: CASSIVARSGPNEQFF. The V call is TRBV19, the J call TRBJ2-1; TRBD1 or TRBD2 may be the D gene (5 bases each). Germline V CDR1 and CDR2: LNHDA, SQIVND (reference sequence). V lost 1 base and J 7 bases, leaving 17 bases between the germline ends. The CDR3 consists of 16 residues.

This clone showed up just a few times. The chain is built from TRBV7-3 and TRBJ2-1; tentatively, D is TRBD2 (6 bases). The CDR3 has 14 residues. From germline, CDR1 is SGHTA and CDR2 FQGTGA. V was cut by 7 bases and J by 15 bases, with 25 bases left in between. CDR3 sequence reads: CASTPRGGDPFVFF. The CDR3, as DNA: TGTGCCAGCACCCCGAGGGGCGGGGACCCGTTTGTGTTCTTC.

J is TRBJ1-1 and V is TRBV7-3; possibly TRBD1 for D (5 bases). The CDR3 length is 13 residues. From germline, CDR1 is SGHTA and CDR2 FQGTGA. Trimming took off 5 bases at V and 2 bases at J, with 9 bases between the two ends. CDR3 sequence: CASSRDGNTEAFF. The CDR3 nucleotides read TGTGCCAGCAGCCGGGACGGAAACACTGAAGCTTTCTTT.

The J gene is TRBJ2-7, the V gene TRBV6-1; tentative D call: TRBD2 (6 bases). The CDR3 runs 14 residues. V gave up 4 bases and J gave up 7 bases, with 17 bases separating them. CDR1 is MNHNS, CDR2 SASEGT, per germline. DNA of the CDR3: TGTGCCAGCAGTGGCCTAGCGAGTCCTCGGGAGCAGTACTTC. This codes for CASSGLASPREQYF.

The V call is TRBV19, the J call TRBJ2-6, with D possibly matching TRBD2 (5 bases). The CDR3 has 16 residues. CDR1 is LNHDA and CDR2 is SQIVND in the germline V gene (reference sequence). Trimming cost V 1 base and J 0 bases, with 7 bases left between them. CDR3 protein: CASSIAGFSGANVLTF. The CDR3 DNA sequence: TGTGCCAGTAGTATAGCGGGGTTCTCTGGGGCCAACGTCCTGACTTTC.

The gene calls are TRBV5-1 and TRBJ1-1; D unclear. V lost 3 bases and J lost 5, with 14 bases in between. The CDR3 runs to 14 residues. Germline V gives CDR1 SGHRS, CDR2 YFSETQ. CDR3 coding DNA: TGCGCCAGCAGCTCCCTACCCGGAGAGACTGAAGCTTTCTTT. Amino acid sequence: CASSSLPGETEAFF.

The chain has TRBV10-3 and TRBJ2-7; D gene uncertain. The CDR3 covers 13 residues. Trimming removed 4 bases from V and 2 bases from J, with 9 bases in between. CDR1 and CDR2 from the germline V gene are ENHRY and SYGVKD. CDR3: CAISVGKPYEQYF. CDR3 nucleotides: TGTGCCATCAGTGTCGGCAAGCCCTACGAGCAGTACTTC.

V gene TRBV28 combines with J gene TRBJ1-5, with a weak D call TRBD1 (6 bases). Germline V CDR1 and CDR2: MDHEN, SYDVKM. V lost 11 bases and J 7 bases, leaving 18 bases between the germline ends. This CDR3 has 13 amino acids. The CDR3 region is CAANRGRGQPQHF. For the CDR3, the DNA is TGTGCCGCAAATCGGGGCAGGGGCCAGCCCCAGCATTTT.

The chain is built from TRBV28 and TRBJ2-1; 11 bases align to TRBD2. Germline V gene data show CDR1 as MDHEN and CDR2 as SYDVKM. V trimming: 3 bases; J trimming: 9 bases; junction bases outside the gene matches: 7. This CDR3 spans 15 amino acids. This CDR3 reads CASSLIAGGPGEQFF. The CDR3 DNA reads TGTGCCAGCAGTTTGATAGCGGGAGGGCCGGGTGAGCAGTTCTTC.